Below, 14 T cell receptor beta chains from the same sample are listed, as sequenced in a study of blood T cell repertoires in COVID-19. Measured with immunoSEQ multiplex PCR; TCRdb has only the in-frame clones, and not every one. The sample has about 270,000 clones, 70% to 85% seen once. Sequencing input: peripheral blood. The receptors come from a human donor with COVID-19, enrolled during active disease. The donor label of this sample is uncertain.

V is TRBV3-1 (or the pseudogene TRBV3-2) and J is TRBJ1-6, with TRBD1 as a possible D gene (6 bases). The CDR3 contains 14 residues. Trimming took off 11 bases at V and 6 bases at J, with 17 bases between the two ends. Germline V CDR1 and CDR2: LGHDT, YNNKEL (reference sequence). CDR3 in amino acids: CACTMGGANSPLHF. The CDR3 DNA reads TGTGCCTGTACGATGGGGGGGGCTAATTCACCCCTCCACTTT.

The chain recombines TRBV3-1 (or the pseudogene TRBV3-2) with TRBJ2-6; D is unresolved. Germline V gives CDR1 LGHDT, CDR2 YNNKEL (reference sequence). The CDR3 has 18 residues. V shed 1 base and J shed 0 bases, with 13 bases lying between them. CDR3 region: CASSQGRHFGSGANVLTF. The CDR3 bases are TGTGCCAGCAGCCAAGGGCGACATTTTGGCTCTGGGGCCAACGTCCTGACTTTC.

This clone occurred a few times. The CDR3, as DNA: TGTGCCAGTAATCCCGTGGGACTACGCACAGATACGCAGTATTTT. It codes for CASNPVGLRTDTQYF. The chain recombines TRBV19 with TRBJ2-3; 7 nucleotides match TRBD2. CDR1 and CDR2 from the germline V gene are LNHDA and SQIVND (reference sequence). Trimming removed 7 bases from V and 1 base from J; junction bases left unmatched: 8. The CDR3 is 15 amino acids.

The CDR3 coding sequence is TGTGCCAGTAGTTTCCAGACGGGTAGCAATCAGCCCCAGCATTTT. The encoded protein is CASSFQTGSNQPQHF. The chain employs TRBV19 and TRBJ1-5; D unclear. V was clipped by 5 bases and J by 0 bases, with 11 bases between them. The germline V gene has CDR1 LNHDA and CDR2 SQIVND (reference sequence). This CDR3 comprises 15 residues.

The chain couples TRBV19 to TRBJ2-1; TRBD2 matches 10 bases. The CDR3 is made up of 15 amino acids. V lost 1 base, J lost 9 bases, and 6 bases stayed unmatched. CDR1 LNHDA and CDR2 SQIVND come from the germline V gene (reference sequence). The CDR3 DNA sequence: TGTGCCAGTAGTATAGTGGGTAGCGGGAGGCGTGAGCAGTTCTTC. Amino acids: CASSIVGSGRREQFF.

The chain combines TRBV27 with TRBJ1-5; D gene ambiguous. Germline assignment: CDR1 MNHEY and CDR2 SMNVEV (reference sequence). The CDR3 has 14 residues. V shed 4 bases and J shed 3 bases, with 10 bases lying between them. Written as DNA, the CDR3 is TGTGCCAGCAGTTGGGCCGGCGCCAATCAGCCCCAGCATTTT. Translation: CASSWAGANQPQHF.

The chain is built from TRBV13 and TRBJ2-5; 8 bases are a match to TRBD1. Trimming removed 4 bases from V and 4 bases from J; junction bases left unmatched: 2. In germline, CDR1 is PRHDT, CDR2 FYEKMQ (reference sequence). This CDR3 is built from 13 residues. CDR3 protein: CASSSGGRETQYF. CDR3 sequence (DNA): TGTGCCAGCAGCTCAGGGGGCAGAGAGACCCAGTACTTC.

The rearrangement links TRBV15 to TRBJ2-3; perhaps TRBD2 as D (5 bases). The CDR3 length is 17 residues. Germline V gene data show CDR1 as LNHNV and CDR2 as YYDKDF (reference sequence). V dropped 0 bases and J dropped 0 bases, with 13 bases sitting between them. CDR3 coding DNA: TGTGCCACCAGCAGAGATCGGAGGAAAGAGAGCACAGATACGCAGTATTTT. This sequence encodes CATSRDRRKESTDTQYF.

This clone is a singleton in its sample. The V call is TRBV5-1, the J call TRBJ2-1; tentative D call: TRBD1 (5 bases). Trimming took 0 bases from V and 0 from J, leaving 10 bases between them. Germline V gene sequence: CDR1 SGHRS, CDR2 YFSETQ. CDR3 length equals 16 residues. The CDR3 nucleotides read TGCGCCAGCAGCTTGGCGGACACTATCTCCTACAATGAGCAGTTCTTC. Its protein product is CASSLADTISYNEQFF.

This chain links TRBV5-4 with TRBJ2-7; TRBD2 matches at 16 bases. CDR1 is SGHNT and CDR2 is YYREEE in the germline V gene (reference sequence). J lost 4 bases, V lost 4 bases, and 8 bases had no gene match. The CDR3 runs to 17 residues. The CDR3 loop is CASSEGTSGRARYEQYF. CDR3 sequence (DNA): TGTGCCAGCAGCGAGGGGACTAGCGGGAGGGCCAGGTACGAGCAGTACTTC.

Here the CDR3 DNA reads TGTGCCAGCAGTCGAGCCGGGACAGGGTATAACTATGGCTACACCTTC. Amino acids: CASSRAGTGYNYGYTF. J is TRBJ1-2 and V is TRBV6-2 or TRBV6-3, with 9 bases that match TRBD1. Germline V gives CDR1 MNHEY, CDR2 SVGEGT. The trim removed 5 bases at V and 1 base at J, leaving 8 bases unmatched. There are 16 residues in the CDR3.

The gene calls are TRBV27 and TRBJ2-1, with D unresolved. The germline V gene encodes CDR1 MNHEY and CDR2 SMNVEV (reference sequence). The CDR3 has 14 residues. V was cut by 2 bases and J by 2 bases, with 7 bases left in between. The CDR3 sequence is CASSLAEAYNEQFF. The DNA of the CDR3 is TGTGCCAGCAGTTTAGCGGAAGCCTACAATGAGCAGTTCTTC.

This sequence joins TRBV5-8 and TRBJ1-2; 10 bases line up with TRBD1. In germline, CDR1 is SGHTS, CDR2 YDEGEE. The ends lost 4 bases at V and 6 bases at J; junction bases unmatched: 6. The CDR3 has 14 residues. The CDR3 DNA reads as TGTGCCAGCAGCCCGACAGGGGGCTACGATGGCTACACCTTC. This codes for CASSPTGGYDGYTF.

J is TRBJ2-5 and V is TRBV20-1; no clear D. Deletions cut 4 bases from V and 2 bases from J, with 5 bases between. CDR1 DFQATT and CDR2 SNEGSKA come from the germline V gene (reference sequence). CDR3 size: 11 residues. The CDR3 nucleotides read TGCAGTGCTACTAAGCAAGAGACCCAGTACTTC. This translates into CSATKQETQYF.